The next 25 T cell receptor beta chains were all read from a single sample in a study of regulatory T cells in long-lasting Graves disease. Relying on iRepertoire HTBI primers and Arm-PCR of CDR3 regions, the team built TCR beta libraries. Using its own MiXCR run on the multiplex PCR reads, TCRdb lists one record per CDR3 protein. This sample yields a few hundred thousand distinct CDR3 sequences, of which around a fifth are seen a single time; 13% to 15% belongs to the top ten. The time point: persistent/refractory GD, antithyroid drugs over 5 years with positive TRAb. Construction of the TCR library relied on RNA isolated from PBMCs. The material sequenced was peripheral blood mononuclear cells (PBMCs), taken when the disease was refractory, from a patient treated with antithyroid drugs. The receptors shown here come from a female donor with Graves disease.

This clonotype appeared many times. This chain connects TRBV10-3 to TRBJ1-2; possibly TRBD1 for D (5 bases). Germline lookup yields CDR1 ENHRY and CDR2 SYGVKD. The CDR3 runs to 16 residues. V gave up 6 bases and J gave up 3 bases, with 20 bases separating them. The CDR3 region is CAISVRTTSKDYGYTF. In DNA form, the CDR3 reads TGTGCCATCAGCGTCCGGACAACCTCGAAGGACTATGGCTACACCTTC.

In the case of this clonotype: One junction end does not reproduce the germline sequence, and a read error may be involved. CDR3: CASSLVAGAGEDF. DNA for the CDR3: TGTGCCAGCAGCTTAGTAGCCGGTGCCGGGGAGGACTTC. V is TRBV7-2 and J is TRBJ2-5, with a tentative D call TRBD2 (6 bases). The germline gives CDR1 SGHTA, CDR2 FQGNSA. This CDR3 is built from 13 residues.

The chain has TRBV7-3 and TRBJ2-7; 8 positions match TRBD1. CDR3 length: 15 residues. Looked up from germline, CDR1 is SGHTA and CDR2 is FQGTGA. The ends lost 2 bases at V and 3 bases at J; junction bases unmatched: 6. Written as DNA, the CDR3 is TGTGCCAGCAGCTTAGTCGGGACAGGAGTCTACGAGCAGTACTTC. It specifies CASSLVGTGVYEQYF.

A remark on this clonotype: A much bigger clone sits one base away, suggesting this may be a read error. This chain uses TRBV12-3 or TRBV12-4 with TRBJ2-4, with a weak D call TRBD1 (6 bases). V lost 5 bases and J lost 3, with 14 bases in between. The CDR3 length is 15 residues. The CDR3 DNA reads as TGTGCCAGCAGTGGGACATCGAGGTGCAAAAACATTCAGTACTTC. Translated: CASSGTSRCKNIQYF.

At least ten counts were recorded for this clonotype. The chain carries TRBV29-1 and TRBJ2-2; perhaps TRBD1 as D (6 bases). CDR1 and CDR2 (germline): SQVTM, ANQGSEA. The length of the CDR3 is 13 residues. V shed 4 bases and J shed 3 bases, with 9 bases lying between them. The CDR3 loop reads CSVAPGDTGELFF. CDR3 nucleotides: TGCAGCGTTGCTCCAGGGGACACCGGGGAGCTGTTTTTT.

At least ten counts were recorded for this clonotype. The CDR3 loop is CASSYPDSFGTQYF. The CDR3 nucleotides are TGTGCCAGCAGTTACCCGGACAGTTTTGGGACCCAGTACTTC. This chain uses TRBV6-5 with TRBJ2-5, with D perhaps TRBD1 (6 bases). CDR1 and CDR2 (germline): MNHEY, SVGAGI. V was trimmed by 2 bases and J by 7 bases, leaving 14 bases between them. This CDR3 has 14 residues.

This clonotype was detected ten times or more. The chain employs TRBV28 and TRBJ2-2; D possibly corresponds to TRBD1 (6 bases). This CDR3 is built from 12 residues. Trimming removed 10 bases from V and 5 bases from J, with 11 bases in between. CDR1 and CDR2 (germline): MDHEN, SYDVKM. CDR3 nucleotide sequence: TGTGCCAACAGAGGACAGACCGGGGAGCTGTTTTTT. Protein sequence: CANRGQTGELFF. Drawing the rest from reference TRBV28 and TRBJ2-2, the complete variable domain is DVKVTQSSRYLVKRTGEKVFLECVQDMDHENMFWYRQDPGLGLRLIYFSYDVKMKEKGDIPEGYSVSREKKERFSLILESASTNQTSMYLCANRGQTGELFFGEGSRLTVL.

In regard to this clonotype: It may be a read error: a sequence one base away is much more abundant. The chain uses TRBV18 and TRBJ1-1; the D gene is possibly TRBD1 (5 bases). The germline V gene encodes CDR1 KGHSH and CDR2 LQKENI. The CDR3 has 14 amino acids. The CDR3: CASPPGTGVGEAFF. In DNA form, the CDR3 reads TGTGCCAGCCCACCAGGGACGGGAGTTGGTGAAGCTTTCTTT.

The V gene is TRBV5-1, the J gene TRBJ2-7; D might be TRBD1 (6 bases). CDR1 is SGHRS, CDR2 YFSETQ, per germline. Trimming left V 5 bases short and J 2 bases short, with 14 bases between. The CDR3 spans 14 residues. The CDR3 nucleotides are TGCGCCAGCAGTTTCACAGGGCAGACCTACGAGCAGTACTTC. It encodes CASSFTGQTYEQYF.

This clonotype was counted at least ten times. The CDR3 DNA follows: TGTGCCAGCAGCGAAGACAGGGATCAGCCCCAGCATTTT. This sequence encodes CASSEDRDQPQHF. This chain links TRBV28 with TRBJ1-5, with TRBD1 matching over 7 bases. This CDR3 region has 13 residues. From germline, CDR1 is MDHEN and CDR2 SYDVKM. V lost 6 bases, J lost 5 bases, and 4 bases stayed unmatched.

This chain uses TRBV20-1 with TRBJ2-7; D ambiguous. The length of the CDR3 is 14 residues. Germline-derived CDR1 and CDR2 are DFQATT and SNEGSKA (reference sequence). V was pared by 6 bases and J by 7 bases, with 22 bases between. The CDR3 DNA follows: TGCAGTGCCAGTCTCGCATCTCGAGAAAGGGAGCAGTACTTC. Its protein is CSASLASREREQYF.

This clonotype was recorded at least ten times. This rearrangement joins TRBV5-1 to TRBJ2-5; 11 bases align to TRBD2. Germline CDR1 is SGHRS and CDR2 is YFSETQ. The V segment lost 3 bases and the J segment 4 bases; nucleotides outside the gene matches: 8. This CDR3 has 16 residues. CDR3 amino acids: CASSSATSGSTETQYF. The CDR3 DNA is TGCGCCAGCAGCTCAGCAACTAGCGGGAGTACAGAGACCCAGTACTTC.

This clonotype was detected ten times or more. The chain is built from TRBV2 and TRBJ2-7, with TRBD2 matching 15 bases. Germline V lookup: CDR1 SNHLY, CDR2 FYNNEI. J was trimmed by 4 bases and V by 6 bases; bases with no gene match: 13. This CDR3 spans 18 amino acids. The DNA for the CDR3 is TGTGCCAGCAGAGGAAATCTAGGACTAGCGGGAGGGCCATACGAGCAGTACTTC. It codes for CASRGNLGLAGGPYEQYF.

The table lists this clonotype with many counts. V is TRBV20-1 and J is TRBJ1-1; D perhaps matches TRBD1 (5 bases). Germline V gives CDR1 DFQATT, CDR2 SNEGSKA (reference sequence). Trimming took off 5 bases at V and 10 bases at J, with 14 bases between the two ends. This CDR3 is built from 11 residues. The CDR3 nucleotides read TGCAGTGCTCCCCGGGAGGGACGAGCTTTCTTT. This encodes CSAPREGRAFF.

The chain uses TRBV29-1 and TRBJ2-7; D remains ambiguous. The CDR3 spans 13 residues. Trimming cost V 4 bases and J 2 bases, with 12 bases left between them. The germline CDR1 and CDR2 sequences are SQVTM and ANQGSEA. CDR3 DNA sequence: TGCAGCGTTGGACCTACTTCCCCCTACGAGCAGTACTTC. Residues: CSVGPTSPYEQYF.

The chain carries TRBV19 and TRBJ2-2; possible D gene TRBD2, 6 bases. CDR1 is LNHDA, CDR2 SQIVND, per germline (reference sequence). This CDR3 region has 15 residues. V dropped 5 bases and J dropped 0 bases, with 10 bases sitting between them. This chain's CDR3 is CASSPGDANTGELFF. CDR3 bases: TGTGCCAGTAGTCCGGGGGACGCGAACACCGGGGAGCTGTTTTTT. The variable domain in full, with the rest retrieved from reference TRBV19 and TRBJ2-2, is DGGITQSPKYLFRKEGQNVTLSCEQNLNHDAMYWYRQDPGQGLRLIYYSQIVNDFQKGDIAEGYSVSREKKESFPLTVTSAQKNPTAFYLCASSPGDANTGELFFGEGSRLTVL.

This chain connects TRBV5-5 to TRBJ2-7, with D maybe TRBD2 (5 bases). The CDR3 covers 12 residues. Germline V gene lookup returns CDR1 SGHKS and CDR2 YYEKEE (reference sequence). With 4 bases removed from V and 7 bases from J, the gap between germline ends came to 12 bases. The chain's CDR3 is CASSQRAGEQYF. In DNA form, the CDR3 reads TGTGCCAGCAGCCAGAGGGCCGGAGAGCAGTACTTC.

As for this clonotype: This sequence may be a read error, since a much larger clone differs from it by one base. The chain carries TRBV3-1 and TRBJ2-2; TRBD2 agrees at 7 bases. The CDR3 contains 17 residues. Germline loops: CDR1 LGHDT, CDR2 YNNKEL (reference sequence). CDR3: CASSQDLVAGDTGEQFF. The CDR3 nucleotides read TGTGCCAGCAGCCAAGATCTGGTTGCGGGAGACACCGGGGAGCAGTTTTTT.

The chain links TRBV12-3 or TRBV12-4 to TRBJ1-2; possibly TRBD1 for D (6 bases). The CDR3 has 13 amino acids. V lost 7 bases to trimming and J lost 4 bases, with 13 bases between them. For the CDR3, the DNA is TGTGCCAGCACCGAAACAGGGAGCTATGGCTACACCTTC. Its protein product is CASTETGSYGYTF.

This clonotype was picked up a small number of times. This CDR3 is missing its conserved last phenylalanine or tryptophan, likely due to a read error. The chain recombines TRBV27 with TRBJ2-7; D possibly uses TRBD1 or TRBD2 (5 bases each). CDR3 length: 14 amino acids. V gave up 8 bases and J gave up 0 bases, with 14 bases separating them. CDR1 and CDR2 from the germline V gene are MNHEY and SMNVEV (reference sequence). For the CDR3, the DNA is TGTGCCAGCGGGGACCTCCCGAGCTCCTACGAGCAGTACTCC. It encodes CASGDLPSSYEQYS.

The rearrangement links TRBV20-1 to TRBJ1-5; a possible D gene is TRBD1 (6 bases). V lost 3 bases, J lost 2 bases, and 17 bases lay in between. The CDR3 length is 16 residues. Germline CDR1 and CDR2: DFQATT and SNEGSKA (reference sequence). CDR3 region: CSASKSGEPGNQPQHF. Written as DNA, the CDR3 is TGCAGTGCTAGTAAATCAGGGGAACCTGGCAATCAGCCCCAGCATTTT.

Ten or more counts support this clonotype. V and J are TRBV20-1 and TRBJ2-5; maybe TRBD2 (6 bases). Germline loops: CDR1 DFQATT, CDR2 SNEGSKA (reference sequence). Deletions cut 3 bases from V and 3 bases from J, with 8 bases between. The CDR3 length is 12 residues. The CDR3 reads CSASWGEETQYF. The CDR3 bases are TGCAGTGCTAGTTGGGGGGAAGAGACCCAGTACTTC.

V and J are TRBV5-1 and TRBJ2-5; D possibly corresponds to TRBD1 (5 bases). The germline gives CDR1 SGHRS, CDR2 YFSETQ. Deletions cut 0 bases from V and 5 bases from J, with 14 bases between. The CDR3 runs to 15 residues. DNA for the CDR3: TGCGCCAGCAGCTTGGGTTTTGGGGCTGGGGAGACCCAGTACTTC. Translation gives CASSLGFGAGETQYF.

The chain employs TRBV12-5 and TRBJ2-1, with 9 bases that match TRBD2. Trimming cost V 3 bases and J 3 bases; bases outside gene matches: 15. Looked up from germline, CDR1 is LGHNT and CDR2 is FRNRAP. CDR3 length: 19 residues. For the CDR3, the DNA is TGTGCTAGTGGTTTAAGTTACGTGGCTAGCGGGATCGACTACAATGAGCAGTTCTTC. Protein sequence: CASGLSYVASGIDYNEQFF.

The chain has TRBV6-5 and TRBJ1-1; the D is unclear. Trimming took 5 bases from V and 2 from J, leaving 12 bases between them. Germline CDR1 reads MNHEY; CDR2 reads SVGAGI. This CDR3 contains 14 residues. The CDR3: CASSHWRQNTEAFF. In nucleotides, the CDR3 is TGTGCCAGCAGTCACTGGCGGCAAAACACTGAAGCTTTCTTT.